The sequence of this T cell receptor beta chain was determined in a study of CD8+CD57+ T cells in acquired aplastic anemia. Study findings and constraints: With respect to CD8+ Simpson's diversity, patients and controls did not differ significantly. Patients and controls shared 25 to 35 CD8+ CDR3 sequences, highly expressed in patients.

Flow cytometry had shown expanded CD8+CD57+ cells in the patients chosen for sequencing. All patients had severe acquired aplastic anemia. The CDR3 consists of 14 residues. With 4 bases removed from V and 7 bases from J, the gap between germline ends came to 14 bases. CDR1 is MGHDK, CDR2 SYGVNS, per germline. About this clonotype itself: The antigen is undetermined.

TCR beta VDJ and CDR3 were profiled, and genomic DNA was the template. TCRdb called the reads again in MiXCR, with one record for every CDR3 protein. The sample has 150,000 to 200,000 distinct CDR3 sequences, 40% to 60% seen once; the top ten hold more than 30%. This clonotype was sampled from a human donor with aplastic anemia. The chain employs TRBV25-1 and TRBJ2-1, with a possible D match to TRBD2 (6 bases). Sequencing was carried out using sorted CD4+, CD8+, or CD8+CD57+ T cells (not recorded which) from PBMCs. CDR3 nucleotide sequence: TGTGCCAGCAGTGGGGCCTTGGGGGGAAATGAGCAGTTCTTC. Amino acids: CASSGALGGNEQFF.